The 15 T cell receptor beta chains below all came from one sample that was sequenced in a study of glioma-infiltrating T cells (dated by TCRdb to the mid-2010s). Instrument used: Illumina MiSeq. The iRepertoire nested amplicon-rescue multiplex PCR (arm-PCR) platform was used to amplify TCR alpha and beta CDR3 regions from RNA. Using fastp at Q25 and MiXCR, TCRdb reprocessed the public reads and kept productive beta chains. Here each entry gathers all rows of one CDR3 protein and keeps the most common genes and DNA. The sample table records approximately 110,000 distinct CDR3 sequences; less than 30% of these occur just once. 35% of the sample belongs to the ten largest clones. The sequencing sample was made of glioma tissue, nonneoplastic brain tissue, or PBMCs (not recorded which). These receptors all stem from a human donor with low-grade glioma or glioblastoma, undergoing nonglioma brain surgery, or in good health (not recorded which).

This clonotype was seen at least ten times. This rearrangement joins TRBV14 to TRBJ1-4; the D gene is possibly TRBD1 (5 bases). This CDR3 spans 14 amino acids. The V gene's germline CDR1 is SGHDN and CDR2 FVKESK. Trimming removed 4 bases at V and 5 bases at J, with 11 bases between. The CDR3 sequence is CASSRGLLNEKLFF. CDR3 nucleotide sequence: TGTGCCAGCAGCCGGGGACTCTTAAATGAAAAACTGTTTTTT.

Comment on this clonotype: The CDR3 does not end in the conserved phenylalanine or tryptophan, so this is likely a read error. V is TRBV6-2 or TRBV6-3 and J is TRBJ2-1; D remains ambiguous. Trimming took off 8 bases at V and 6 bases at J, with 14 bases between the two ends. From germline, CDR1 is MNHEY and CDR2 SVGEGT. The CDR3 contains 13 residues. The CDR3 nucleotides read TGTGCCAGCGTTCTTTCCTGGGGCAATGAGCAGTTCTTA. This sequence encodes CASVLSWGNEQFL.

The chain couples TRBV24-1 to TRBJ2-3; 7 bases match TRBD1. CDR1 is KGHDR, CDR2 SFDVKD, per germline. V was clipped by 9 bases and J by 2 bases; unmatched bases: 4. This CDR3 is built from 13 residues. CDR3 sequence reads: CATQGGDTDTQYF. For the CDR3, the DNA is TGTGCCACCCAAGGGGGCGACACAGATACGCAGTATTTT.

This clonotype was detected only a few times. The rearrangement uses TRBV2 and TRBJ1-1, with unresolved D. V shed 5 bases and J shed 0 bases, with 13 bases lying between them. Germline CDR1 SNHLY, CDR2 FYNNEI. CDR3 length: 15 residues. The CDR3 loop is CASSFTGGMNTEAFF. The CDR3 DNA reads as TGTGCCAGCAGTTTTACGGGAGGGATGAACACTGAAGCTTTCTTT.

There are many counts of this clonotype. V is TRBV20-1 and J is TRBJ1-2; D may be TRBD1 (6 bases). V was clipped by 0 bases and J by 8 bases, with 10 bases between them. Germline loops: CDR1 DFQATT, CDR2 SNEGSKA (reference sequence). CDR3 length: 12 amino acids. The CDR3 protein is CSARDGQWGYTF. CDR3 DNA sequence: TGCAGTGCTAGAGACGGACAGTGGGGCTACACCTTC.

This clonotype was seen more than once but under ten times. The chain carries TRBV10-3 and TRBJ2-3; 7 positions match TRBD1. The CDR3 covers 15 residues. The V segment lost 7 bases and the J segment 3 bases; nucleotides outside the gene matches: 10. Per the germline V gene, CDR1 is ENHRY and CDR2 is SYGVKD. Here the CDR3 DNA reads TGTGCCATCAAGACCGACAGGGTGGCGACAGATACGCAGTATTTT. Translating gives CAIKTDRVATDTQYF.

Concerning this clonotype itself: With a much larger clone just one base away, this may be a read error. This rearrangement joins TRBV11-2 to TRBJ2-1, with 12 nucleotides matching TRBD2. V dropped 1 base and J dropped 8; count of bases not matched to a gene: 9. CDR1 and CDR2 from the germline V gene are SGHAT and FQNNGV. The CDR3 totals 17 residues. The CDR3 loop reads CASSLVRLAGELDEQFF. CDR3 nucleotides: TGTGCCAGCAGCTTAGTCAGACTAGCGGGAGAATTGGATGAGCAGTTCTTC.

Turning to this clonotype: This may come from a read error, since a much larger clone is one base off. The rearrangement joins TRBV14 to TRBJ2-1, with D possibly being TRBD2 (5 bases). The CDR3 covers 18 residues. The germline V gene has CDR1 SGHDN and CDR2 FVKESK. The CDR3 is CVSSQDFGFWRSYNEQFF. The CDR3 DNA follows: TGTGTCAGCAGCCAAGATTTCGGTTTCTGGAGGTCCTACAATGAGCAGTTCTTC.

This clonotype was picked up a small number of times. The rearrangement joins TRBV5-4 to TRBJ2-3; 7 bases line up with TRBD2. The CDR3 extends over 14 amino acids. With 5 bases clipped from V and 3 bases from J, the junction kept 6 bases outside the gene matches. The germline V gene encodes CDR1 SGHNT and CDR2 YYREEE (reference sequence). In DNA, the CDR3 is TGTGCCAGCAGGAGCGGGGAGGGTACAGATACGCAGTATTTT. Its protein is CASRSGEGTDTQYF.

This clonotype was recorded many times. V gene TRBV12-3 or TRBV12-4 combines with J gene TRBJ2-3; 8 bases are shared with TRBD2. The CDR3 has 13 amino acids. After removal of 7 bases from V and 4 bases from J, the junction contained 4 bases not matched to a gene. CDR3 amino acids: CASKGSGADTQYF. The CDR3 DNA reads TGTGCCAGCAAGGGTAGCGGGGCAGATACGCAGTATTTT.

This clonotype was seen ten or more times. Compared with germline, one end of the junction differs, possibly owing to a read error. CDR3 coding DNA: TGTGCCAGCAGTACCGGACAGCCTACTAGCTTCCTCTTC. This encodes CASSTGQPTSFLF. The genes are TRBV6-1 and TRBJ2-7; D may correspond to TRBD1 or TRBD2 (6 bases each). The CDR3 totals 13 residues. CDR1 is MNHNS and CDR2 is SASEGT in the germline V gene.

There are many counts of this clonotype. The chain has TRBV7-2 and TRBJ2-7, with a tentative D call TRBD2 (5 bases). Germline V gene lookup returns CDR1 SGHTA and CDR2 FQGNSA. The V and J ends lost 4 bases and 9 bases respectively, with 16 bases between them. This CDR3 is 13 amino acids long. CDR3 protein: CASSSRDVLGQYF. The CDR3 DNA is TGTGCCAGCAGCTCCCGGGATGTTCTAGGGCAGTACTTC.

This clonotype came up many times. In DNA, the CDR3 is TGTGCCAGCAGTTTAACTGGACAGTGGGAGCTAGGGACCTACGAGCAGTACTTC. This translates into CASSLTGQWELGTYEQYF. The chain has TRBV28 and TRBJ2-7, with a possible D match to TRBD1 (6 bases). CDR1 is MDHEN, CDR2 SYDVKM, per germline. The CDR3 runs to 18 residues. Deletions cut 2 bases from V and 2 bases from J, with 22 bases between.

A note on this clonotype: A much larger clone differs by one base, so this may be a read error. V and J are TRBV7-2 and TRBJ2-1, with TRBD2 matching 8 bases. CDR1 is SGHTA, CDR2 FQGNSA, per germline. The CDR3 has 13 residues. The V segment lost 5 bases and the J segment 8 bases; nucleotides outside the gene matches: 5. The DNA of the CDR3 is TGTGCCAGCAGCCCTTGGCGGGAGGATGAGCAGTTCTTC. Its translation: CASSPWREDEQFF.

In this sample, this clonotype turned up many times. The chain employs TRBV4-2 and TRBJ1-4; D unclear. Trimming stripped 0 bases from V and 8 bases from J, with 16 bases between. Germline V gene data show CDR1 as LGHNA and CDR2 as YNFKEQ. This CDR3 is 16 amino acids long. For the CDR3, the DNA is TGTGCCAGCAGCCAAGATACAAGCCAGGTGGGGGAAAAACTGTTTTTT. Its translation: CASSQDTSQVGEKLFF.